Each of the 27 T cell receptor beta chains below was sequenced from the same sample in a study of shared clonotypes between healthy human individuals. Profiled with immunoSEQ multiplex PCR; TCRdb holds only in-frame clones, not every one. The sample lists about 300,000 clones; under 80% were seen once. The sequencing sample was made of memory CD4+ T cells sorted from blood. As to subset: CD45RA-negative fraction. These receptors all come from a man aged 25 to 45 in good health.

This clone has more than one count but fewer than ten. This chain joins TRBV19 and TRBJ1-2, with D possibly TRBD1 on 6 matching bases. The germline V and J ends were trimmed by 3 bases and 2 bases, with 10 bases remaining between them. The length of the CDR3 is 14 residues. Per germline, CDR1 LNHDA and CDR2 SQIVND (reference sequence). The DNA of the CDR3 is TGTGCCAGTAGTATGGGGACACGAAACTATGGCTACACCTTC. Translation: CASSMGTRNYGYTF.

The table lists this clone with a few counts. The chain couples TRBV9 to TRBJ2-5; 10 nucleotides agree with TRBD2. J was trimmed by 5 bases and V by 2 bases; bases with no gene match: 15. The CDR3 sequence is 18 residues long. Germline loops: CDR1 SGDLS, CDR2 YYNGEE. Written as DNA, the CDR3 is TGTGCCAGCAGCGTGGGGGTCCTAGCGGGAGACGGGGTGGAGACCCAGTACTTC. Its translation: CASSVGVLAGDGVETQYF.

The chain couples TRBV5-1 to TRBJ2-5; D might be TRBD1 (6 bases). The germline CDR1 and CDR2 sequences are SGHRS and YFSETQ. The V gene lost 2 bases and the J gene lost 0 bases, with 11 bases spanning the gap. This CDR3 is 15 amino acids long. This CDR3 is CASSLQGLNQETQYF. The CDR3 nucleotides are TGCGCCAGCAGCTTACAGGGCCTCAACCAAGAGACCCAGTACTTC.

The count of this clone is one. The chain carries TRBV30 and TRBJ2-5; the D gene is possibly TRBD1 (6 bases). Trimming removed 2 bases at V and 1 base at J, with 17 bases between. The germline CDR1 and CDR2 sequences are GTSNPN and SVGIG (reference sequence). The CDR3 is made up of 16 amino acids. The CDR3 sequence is CAWSLRSGTLQETQYF. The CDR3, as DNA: TGTGCCTGGAGTCTGAGGTCCGGGACACTCCAAGAGACCCAGTACTTC.

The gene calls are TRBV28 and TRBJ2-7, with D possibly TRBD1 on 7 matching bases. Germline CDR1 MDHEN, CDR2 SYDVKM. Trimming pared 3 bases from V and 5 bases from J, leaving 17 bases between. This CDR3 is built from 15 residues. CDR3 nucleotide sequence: TGTGCCAGCAGTTTTACCTCTGGAGGGGGCAACGAGCAGTACTTC. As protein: CASSFTSGGGNEQYF.

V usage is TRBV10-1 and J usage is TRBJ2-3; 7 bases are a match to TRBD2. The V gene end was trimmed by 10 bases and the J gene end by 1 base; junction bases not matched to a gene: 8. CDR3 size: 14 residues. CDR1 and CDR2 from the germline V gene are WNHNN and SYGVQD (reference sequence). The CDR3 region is CATTRGGGTDTQYF. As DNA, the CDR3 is TGCGCCACGACCCGGGGAGGGGGCACAGATACGCAGTATTTT.

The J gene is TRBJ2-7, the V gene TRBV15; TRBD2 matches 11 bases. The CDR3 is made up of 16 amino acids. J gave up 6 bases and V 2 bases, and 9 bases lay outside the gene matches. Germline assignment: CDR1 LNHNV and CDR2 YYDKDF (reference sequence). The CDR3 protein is CATSRSTSGSRFEQYF. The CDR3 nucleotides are TGTGCCACCAGCAGATCAACTAGCGGGAGCAGGTTCGAGCAGTACTTC.

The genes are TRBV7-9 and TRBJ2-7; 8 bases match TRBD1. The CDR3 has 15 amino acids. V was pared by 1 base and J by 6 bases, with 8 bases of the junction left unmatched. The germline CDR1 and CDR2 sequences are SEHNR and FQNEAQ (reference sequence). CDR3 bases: TGTGCCAGCAGCTTAGGCCAGGGGGCGCGCTTCGAGCAGTACTTC. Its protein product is CASSLGQGARFEQYF.

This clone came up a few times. CDR3 coding DNA: TGTGCCAGCAGGGCCATAGCGGGAAAGAACACTGAAGCTTTCTTT. Its protein product is CASRAIAGKNTEAFF. This chain uses TRBV11-2 with TRBJ1-1; D uncertain. The CDR3 sequence is 15 residues long. The V end lost 6 bases, the J end lost 1 base, and 15 bases lay between the germline ends. CDR1 SGHAT and CDR2 FQNNGV come from the germline V gene.

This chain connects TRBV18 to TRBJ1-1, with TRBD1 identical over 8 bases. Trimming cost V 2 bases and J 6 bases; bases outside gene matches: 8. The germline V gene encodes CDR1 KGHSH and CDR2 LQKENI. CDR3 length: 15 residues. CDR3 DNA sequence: TGTGCCAGCTCACCAATGGCCAGGGGGCTTTCTGAAGCTTTCTTT. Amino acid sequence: CASSPMARGLSEAFF.

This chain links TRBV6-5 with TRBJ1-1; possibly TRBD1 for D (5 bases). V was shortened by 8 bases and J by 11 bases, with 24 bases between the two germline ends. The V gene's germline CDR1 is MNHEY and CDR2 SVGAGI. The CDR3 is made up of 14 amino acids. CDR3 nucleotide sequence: TGTGCCAGCGAAAGACGGAATCGACAGTCAAGGGCTTTCTTT. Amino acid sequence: CASERRNRQSRAFF.

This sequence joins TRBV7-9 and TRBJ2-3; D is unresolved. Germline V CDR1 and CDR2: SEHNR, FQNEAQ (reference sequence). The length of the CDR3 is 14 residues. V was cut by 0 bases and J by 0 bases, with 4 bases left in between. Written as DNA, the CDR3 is TGTGCCAGCAGCTTAGCGCACAGCACAGATACGCAGTATTTT. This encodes CASSLAHSTDTQYF.

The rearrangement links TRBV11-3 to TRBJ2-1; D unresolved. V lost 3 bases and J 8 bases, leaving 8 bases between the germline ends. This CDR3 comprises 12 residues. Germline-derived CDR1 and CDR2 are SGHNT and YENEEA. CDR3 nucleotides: TGTGCCAGCAGCTTTAACCGGGATGAGCAGTTCTTC. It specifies CASSFNRDEQFF.

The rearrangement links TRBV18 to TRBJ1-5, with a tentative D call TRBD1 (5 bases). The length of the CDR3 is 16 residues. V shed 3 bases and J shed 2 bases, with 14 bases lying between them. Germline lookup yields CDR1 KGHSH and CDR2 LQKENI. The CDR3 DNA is TGTGCCAGCTCACCCTCGAGAAGGGGCGGCAATCAGCCCCAGCATTTT. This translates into CASSPSRRGGNQPQHF.

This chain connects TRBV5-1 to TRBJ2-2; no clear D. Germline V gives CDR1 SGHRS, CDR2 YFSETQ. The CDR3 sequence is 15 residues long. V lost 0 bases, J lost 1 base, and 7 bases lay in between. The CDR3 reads CASSLGDWNTGELFF. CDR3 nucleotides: TGCGCCAGCAGCTTGGGTGACTGGAACACCGGGGAGCTGTTTTTT. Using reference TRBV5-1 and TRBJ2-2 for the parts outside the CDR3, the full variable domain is KAGVTQTPRYLIKTRGQQVTLSCSPISGHRSVSWYQQTPGQGLQFLFEYFSETQRNKGNFPGRFSGRQFSNSRSEMNVSTLELGDSALYLCASSLGDWNTGELFFGEGSRLTVL.

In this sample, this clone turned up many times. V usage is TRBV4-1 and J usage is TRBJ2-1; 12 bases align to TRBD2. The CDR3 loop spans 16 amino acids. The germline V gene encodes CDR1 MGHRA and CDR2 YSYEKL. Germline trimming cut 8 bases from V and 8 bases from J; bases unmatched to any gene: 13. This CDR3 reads CASSTRETSGSDEQFF. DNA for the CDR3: TGCGCCAGCTCGACCCGCGAGACTAGCGGGAGTGATGAGCAGTTCTTC.

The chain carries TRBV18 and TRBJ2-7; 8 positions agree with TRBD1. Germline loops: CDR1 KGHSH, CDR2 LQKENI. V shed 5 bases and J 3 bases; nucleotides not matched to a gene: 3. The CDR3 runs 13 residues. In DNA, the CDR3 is TGTGCCAGCTCATCCGGGACAGGCTACGAGCAGTACTTC. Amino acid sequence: CASSSGTGYEQYF.

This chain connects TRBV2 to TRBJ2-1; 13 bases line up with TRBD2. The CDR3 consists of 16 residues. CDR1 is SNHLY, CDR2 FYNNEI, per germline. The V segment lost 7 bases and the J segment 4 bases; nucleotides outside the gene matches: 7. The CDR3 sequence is CASKNRGLAGYNEQFF. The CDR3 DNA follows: TGTGCCAGCAAAAATAGGGGACTAGCGGGGTACAATGAGCAGTTCTTC.

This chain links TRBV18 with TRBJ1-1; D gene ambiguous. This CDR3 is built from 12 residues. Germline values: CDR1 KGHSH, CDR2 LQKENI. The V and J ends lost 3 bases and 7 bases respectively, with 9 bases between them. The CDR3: CASSPRQNEAFF. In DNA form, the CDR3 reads TGTGCCAGCTCACCGAGGCAGAATGAAGCTTTCTTT.

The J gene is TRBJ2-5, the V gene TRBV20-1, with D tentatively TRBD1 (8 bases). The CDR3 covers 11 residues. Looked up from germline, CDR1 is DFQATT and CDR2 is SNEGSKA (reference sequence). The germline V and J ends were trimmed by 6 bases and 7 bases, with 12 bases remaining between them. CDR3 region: CSANRGGTQYF. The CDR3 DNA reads TGCAGTGCGAACAGGGGGGGGACCCAGTACTTC.

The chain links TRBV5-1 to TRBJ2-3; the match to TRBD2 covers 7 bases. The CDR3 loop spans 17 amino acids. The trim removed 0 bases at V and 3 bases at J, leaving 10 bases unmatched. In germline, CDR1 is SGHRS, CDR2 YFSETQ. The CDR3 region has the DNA TGCGCCAGCAGCTTGGCCGCTGGGGCGGGAGTTACAGATACGCAGTATTTT. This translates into CASSLAAGAGVTDTQYF.

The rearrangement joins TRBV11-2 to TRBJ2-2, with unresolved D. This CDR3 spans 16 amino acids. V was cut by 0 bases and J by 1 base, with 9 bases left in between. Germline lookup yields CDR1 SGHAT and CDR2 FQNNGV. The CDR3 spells CASSLEGSRNTGELFF. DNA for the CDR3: TGTGCCAGCAGCTTAGAGGGTAGCCGGAACACCGGGGAGCTGTTTTTT.

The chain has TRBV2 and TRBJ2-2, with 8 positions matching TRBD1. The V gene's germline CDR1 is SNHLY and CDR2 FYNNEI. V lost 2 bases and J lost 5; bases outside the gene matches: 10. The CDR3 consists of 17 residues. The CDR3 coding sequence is TGTGCCAGCAGTGAATCCCTGGGGACAGGACTTACCGGGGAGCTGTTTTTT. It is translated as CASSESLGTGLTGELFF. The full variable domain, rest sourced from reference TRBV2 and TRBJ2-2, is EPEVTQTPSHQVTQMGQEVILRCVPISNHLYFYWYRQILGQKVEFLVSFYNNEISEKSEIFDDQFSVERPDGSNFTLKIRSTKLEDSAMYFCASSESLGTGLTGELFFGEGSRLTVL.

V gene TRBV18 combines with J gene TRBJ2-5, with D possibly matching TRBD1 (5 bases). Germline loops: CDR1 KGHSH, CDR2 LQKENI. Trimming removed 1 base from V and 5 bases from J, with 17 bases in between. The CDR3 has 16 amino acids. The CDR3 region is CASSPLGQGFWETQYF. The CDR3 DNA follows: TGTGCCAGCTCACCACTGGGGCAGGGATTTTGGGAGACCCAGTACTTC.

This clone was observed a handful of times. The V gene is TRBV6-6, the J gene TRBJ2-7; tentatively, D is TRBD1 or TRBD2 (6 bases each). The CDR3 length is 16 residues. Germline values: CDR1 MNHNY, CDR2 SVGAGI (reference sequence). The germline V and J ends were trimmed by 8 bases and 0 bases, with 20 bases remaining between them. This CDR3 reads CASSNSGGRSSYEQYF. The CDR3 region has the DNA TGTGCCAGCTCTAATTCCGGGGGCCGGAGCTCCTACGAGCAGTACTTC.

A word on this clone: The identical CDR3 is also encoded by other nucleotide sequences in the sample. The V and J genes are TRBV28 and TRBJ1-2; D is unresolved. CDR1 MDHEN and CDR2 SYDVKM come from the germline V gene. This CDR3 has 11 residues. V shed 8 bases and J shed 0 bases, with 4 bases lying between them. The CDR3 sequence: CASRTNYGYTF. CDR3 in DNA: TGTGCCAGCCGGACTAACTATGGCTACACCTTC.

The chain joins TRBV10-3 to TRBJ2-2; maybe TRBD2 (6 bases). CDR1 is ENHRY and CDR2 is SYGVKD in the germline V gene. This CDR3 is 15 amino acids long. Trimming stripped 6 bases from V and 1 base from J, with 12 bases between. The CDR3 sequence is CAIRDVGGNTGELFF. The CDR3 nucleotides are TGTGCCATCAGAGATGTGGGAGGGAACACCGGGGAGCTGTTTTTT.